A selection of T cell receptor beta chains follows, all from one sample in a study of shared T cell receptors in the human thymus. Profiling relied on immunoSEQ multiplex PCR, and the TCRdb table lists in-frame clones only, not all of them. The data hold hundreds of thousands of clones, with 95% observed a single time. Sequencing was carried out using thymocytes. The receptor set was obtained from a human donor. The CDR3 runs from the conserved cysteine through the conserved F or W. A D gene is named only where the DNA matches it firmly. A row's size may be missing; if present it is once, few, many or a size class.

length,D,V,size,J,DNA,CDR3
15,TRBD1,TRBV7-2,-,TRBJ2-7,TGTGCCAGCAGCACCGACAGGGACGCCTCCTACGAGCAGTACTTC,CASSTDRDASYEQYF
16,-,TRBV19,-,TRBJ1-2,TGTGCCAGTAGTCCAAAGGGGACGGGACTCGGAGTTGGCTACACCTTC,CASSPKGTGLGVGYTF
16,TRBD2,TRBV15,-,TRBJ2-7,TGTGCCACCAGTCAGAAAAGCGGGAGGGGGTCCTACGAGCAGTACTTC,CATSQKSGRGSYEQYF
15,-,TRBV19,-,TRBJ1-5,TGTGCCAGTAAGGATCTAAGGGTTGGCAATCAGCCCCAGCATTTT,CASKDLRVGNQPQHF
16,-,TRBV5-6,-,TRBJ1-4,TGTGCCAGCAGCTTGCGATCCTATGGGGGGCACGAAAAACTGTTTTTT,CASSLRSYGGHEKLFF
17,-,TRBV4-3,-,TRBJ1-1,TGCGCCAGCAGCCAAGAAGAGGCGGGGGCCACGAACACTGAAGCTTTCTTT,CASSQEEAGATNTEAFF
15,TRBD1,TRBV29-1,-,TRBJ2-5,TGCAGCGTCGCCCCACGACAGGGGCGGGCAGAGACCCAGTACTTC,CSVAPRQGRAETQYF
18,-,TRBV6-1,once,TRBJ2-4,TGTGCCAGCAGTGAAAGGTCGGGGCAGGGAATTGTGGAAAACATTCAGTACTTC,CASSERSGQGIVENIQYF
15,TRBD2,TRBV6-5,-,TRBJ2-7,TGTGCCAGCACCACAACGGGGACTAGGGGCGACGAGCAGTACTTC,CASTTTGTRGDEQYF
17,-,TRBV11-2,-,TRBJ2-7,TGTGCCAGCAGCTACCCCTGGCAGGCTTCCTACTCCTACGAGCAGTACTTC,CASSYPWQASYSYEQYF
16,TRBD1,TRBV5-5,-,TRBJ1-1,TGTGCCAGCAGCTTGGCCCCCGGGACAGCGAACACTGAAGCTTTCTTT,CASSLAPGTANTEAFF
16,-,TRBV30,-,TRBJ2-5,TGTGCCTGGAGTACAATACTCGAGGGCCGGGTGGAGACCCAGTACTTC,CAWSTILEGRVETQYF
14,TRBD2,TRBV6-1,-,TRBJ2-7,TGTGCCAGCCTAAGGTCTAGCGGGAGAGATCAGCAGTACTTC,CASLRSSGRDQQYF
14,-,TRBV6-4,once,TRBJ2-1,TGTGCCACCGCGTATAACAGCTCCTACAATGAGCAGTTCTTC,CATAYNSSYNEQFF
21,TRBD2,TRBV4-3,once,TRBJ2-2,TGCGCCAGCAGCCAAGATTTTACTAGCGGGAGAGCGATGGAGAACACCGGGGAGCTGTTTTTT,CASSQDFTSGRAMENTGELFF
15,TRBD1,TRBV27,-,TRBJ1-4,TGTGCCAGCAGTACCACAACAGGGGGCTCTGAAAAACTGTTTTTT,CASSTTTGGSEKLFF
15,TRBD1,TRBV7-9,-,TRBJ2-5,TGTGCCAGCAGCTTGTTGGGACAGGTTTTAGAGACCCAGTACTTC,CASSLLGQVLETQYF
14,TRBD2,TRBV30,-,TRBJ2-1,TGTGCCTGGACGTGTACTAGCGGAAACAATGAGCAGTTCTTC,CAWTCTSGNNEQFF
18,TRBD2,TRBV27,-,TRBJ2-4,TGTGCCAGCAGTTTAGTTGGAGCGGGAGGGTCGGCCAAAAACATTCAGTACTTC,CASSLVGAGGSAKNIQYF
15,-,TRBV6-4,once,TRBJ2-7,TGTGCCAGCAGTGACTCAAGGGGATTTACCTACGAGCAGTACTTC,CASSDSRGFTYEQYF
15,-,TRBV6-5,-,TRBJ1-1,TGTGCCAGCACCCCGACATGGGTCGGGAACACTGAAGCTTTCTTT,CASTPTWVGNTEAFF
15,TRBD1,TRBV27,few,TRBJ2-7,TGTGCCAGCAAACGGGACAGGGGGCCCTCCTACGAGCAGTACTTC,CASKRDRGPSYEQYF
14,TRBD2,TRBV2,-,TRBJ2-7,TGTGCCAGCAGAGTAGCGGGAGAGTTCTACGAGCAGTACTTC,CASRVAGEFYEQYF
13,TRBD2,TRBV9,-,TRBJ2-1,TGTGCCAGCAGCGCCGGGAGGCACAATGAGCAGTTCTTC,CASSAGRHNEQFF
14,-,TRBV28,-,TRBJ1-1,TGTGCCAGCAGATATCCGACAGATAAAACTGAAGCTTTCTTT,CASRYPTDKTEAFF
10,-,TRBV20-1,-,TRBJ2-7,TGCAGTGCCGGCCACTACGAGCAGTACTTC,CSAGHYEQYF
15,-,TRBV21-1,once,TRBJ2-4,TGTGCCAGCAGCAAAGCACGATGTACCAAAAACATTCAGTACTTC,CASSKARCTKNIQYF
16,TRBD1,TRBV6-1,-,TRBJ1-5,TGTGCCAGCAGTGACTTAGGACAGGGGGCCAATCAGCCCCAGCATTTT,CASSDLGQGANQPQHF
17,-,TRBV28,few,TRBJ1-3,TGTGCCAGCAGTCCCCGGGATGGGGGAAGCTCTGGAAACACCATATATTTT,CASSPRDGGSSGNTIYF
15,-,TRBV28,-,TRBJ2-7,TGTGCCAGCAGTCGCCAGCGGAGCATCTCCTACGAGCAGTACTTC,CASSRQRSISYEQYF
16,TRBD2,TRBV7-9,-,TRBJ2-7,TGTGCCAGCAGTTTACCGGGACTAGCGGGAGCAGGCGAGCAGTACTTC,CASSLPGLAGAGEQYF
14,TRBD1,TRBV5-1,-,TRBJ2-7,TGCGCCAGCAGCTTGGGACAGGGTGACAACGAGCAGTACTTC,CASSLGQGDNEQYF
20,-,TRBV4-3,-,TRBJ1-4,TGCGCCAGCAGCCAAGATAGGATCGGTAGAGAAAACTCAACTAATGAAAAACTGTTTTTT,CASSQDRIGRENSTNEKLFF
13,-,TRBV27,once,TRBJ1-3,TGTGCCAGCAGAAGGAGCTCTGGAAACACCATATATTTT,CASRRSSGNTIYF
18,TRBD1,TRBV7-6,-,TRBJ2-7,TGTGCCAGCAGCTCGAGCCGGGACAGGGACCCCTGGACCCCCGAGCAGTACTTC,CASSSSRDRDPWTPEQYF
14,-,TRBV9,-,TRBJ1-3,TGTGCCAGCAGCGTGGTGAGCTCTGGAAACACCATATATTTT,CASSVVSSGNTIYF
13,-,TRBV7-3,-,TRBJ1-1,TGTGCCAGCAGCTTATTGAAGGACAGTGAAGCTTTCTTT,CASSLLKDSEAFF
16,-,TRBV9,-,TRBJ2-4,TGTGCCAGCAGCGTGGGCCAGCCAATAGCCAAAAACATTCAGTACTTC,CASSVGQPIAKNIQYF
15,-,TRBV19,-,TRBJ2-5,TGTGCCAGTAGTATCTCCGTAGCGGTAGGAGAGACCCAGTACTTC,CASSISVAVGETQYF
17,TRBD2,TRBV15,once,TRBJ2-5,TGTGCCACCAGCAGAGATACTAGCGCCGGACTAGGAGAGACCCAGTACTTC,CATSRDTSAGLGETQYF
16,-,TRBV5-1,-,TRBJ2-1,TGCGCCAGCAGCTTTGACTCACGAGCCCATATGCATGAGCAGTTCTTC,CASSFDSRAHMHEQFF
13,TRBD2,TRBV11-3,-,TRBJ2-7,TGTGCCATCGGGACTAGCGGGACCTACGAGCAGTACTTC,CAIGTSGTYEQYF
14,-,TRBV5-8,-,TRBJ1-3,TGTGCCAGCAGCCCTAGGGGTTCTGGAAACACCATATATTTT,CASSPRGSGNTIYF
12,-,TRBV28,-,TRBJ2-5,TGTGCCAGCCCTAATGGGTCGGCCCAGGAGTACTTC,CASPNGSAQEYF
12,-,TRBV28,once,TRBJ1-2,TGTGCCAGCAGTTTAGGCGTGGGCGGCTACACCTTC,CASSLGVGGYTF
15,-,TRBV7-9,once,TRBJ1-1,TGTGCCAGCAGCTTAGTTAGCGGACCGAACACTGAAGCTTTCTTT,CASSLVSGPNTEAFF
14,-,TRBV28,once,TRBJ2-7,TGTGCCAGCAATGGCAGGCCACTACCCTACGAGCAGTACTTC,CASNGRPLPYEQYF
12,-,TRBV28,-,TRBJ2-3,TGTGCCAGCACTGATGGGCCAGATACGCAGTATTTT,CASTDGPDTQYF
20,-,TRBV7-7,-,TRBJ2-6,TGTGCCAGCAGCTTACGGGGCCGGGACGTCCCCCTCTCTGGGGCCAACGTCCTGACTTTC,CASSLRGRDVPLSGANVLTF
15,-,TRBV29-1,-,TRBJ1-2,TGCAGCGTTGCAGTCGAGGGGCAGGGTAACTATGGCTACACCTTC,CSVAVEGQGNYGYTF